One TCR beta chain is described in this entry. This sample stems from a study of blood T cell repertoires in COVID-19. Study-level background: The United States, Italy and Spain provided the acute and convalescent COVID-19 samples. Sample material is recorded as cDNA or gDNA derived from T cells, B-cell-depleted T cells, or PBMCs.

Germline CDR1 and CDR2: MNHNS and SASEGT. Trimming pared 4 bases from V and 6 bases from J, leaving 21 bases between. The CDR3 has 16 residues. Per the original data handling: Amplification of reference gene primers was used by the study to estimate nucleated cell counts. Profiled with immunoSEQ multiplex PCR; TCRdb holds only in-frame clones, not every one. V, J and clone size derive from that table, while D and trimming were established from the DNA sequence. The sample holds around 140,000 clones, over 70% seen once. The sequencing input was peripheral blood. The receptor comes from a woman aged 60-70 years with acute or convalescent COVID-19. This rearrangement joins TRBV6-1 to TRBJ1-1; D perhaps matches TRBD1 (5 bases). The CDR3 sequence: CASSGGPAGRHPEAFF. The CDR3 region has the DNA TGTGCCAGCAGTGGGGGCCCTGCGGGACGGCACCCTGAAGCTTTCTTT.